This T cell receptor beta chain was sequenced in a study of vaccination and CD4 T cells after COVID-19. Study details: Post-COVID specimens were obtained a median 101 days after diagnosis (range 35 to 161).

At the Johns Hopkins FTIC core, DNA taken from cultured CD4+ T cells was sequenced by way of the Oncomine TCR Beta short-read assay. In TCRdb, the PCR reads were re-called with MiXCR into one record per CDR3 protein. This table holds 20,000 or so distinct CDR3 sequences, 25% to 30% found once. As to treatment: approximately 11-day PBMC culture with coronavirus spike peptide pools or control peptides (ViraFEST assay). ViraFEST relied on peptide pools to expand antigen-specific T cells; the TCRs were sequenced afterward. On this clonotype itself: Its antigen is not known.

The sequence came from a human donor with COVID-19. Sequenced sample: cultured CD4+ T cells from blood.

The CDR3 DNA reads TGTGCCAGCAGCGCCGACTTGTACTCCTACAATGAGCAGTTCTTC. Protein product: CASSADLYSYNEQFF. The chain carries TRBV7-2 and TRBJ2-1; D is ambiguous. V shed 5 bases and J shed 0 bases, with 11 bases lying between them. The V gene's germline CDR1 is SGHTA and CDR2 FQGNSA. The CDR3 covers 15 residues.